The text below deals with one T cell receptor (beta chain). The sample is drawn from a study of blood T cell repertoires in COVID-19. Across the whole study: PBMCs, B-cell-depleted T cells, or T cells were the source of the cDNA or gDNA that made up the material.

The CDR3 has 17 residues. V was cut by 0 bases and J by 3 bases, with 14 bases left in between. Germline V CDR1 and CDR2: LGHDT, YNNKEL (reference sequence). Generated by immunoSEQ multiplex PCR, the TCRdb table keeps only in-frame clones and is missing some. There are approximately 190,000 clones in the sample; over 75% occur only once, and 5.9% lies in the top ten. This receptor was taken from a man at least 80 years old with acute or convalescent COVID-19. Material for sequencing was peripheral blood. This sequence joins TRBV3-1 (or the pseudogene TRBV3-2) and TRBJ2-2, with D possibly TRBD2 on 6 matching bases. This CDR3 is CASSQDLGGADTGELFF. The CDR3 DNA follows: TGTGCCAGCAGCCAAGATCTAGGAGGGGCGGACACCGGGGAGCTGTTTTTT.